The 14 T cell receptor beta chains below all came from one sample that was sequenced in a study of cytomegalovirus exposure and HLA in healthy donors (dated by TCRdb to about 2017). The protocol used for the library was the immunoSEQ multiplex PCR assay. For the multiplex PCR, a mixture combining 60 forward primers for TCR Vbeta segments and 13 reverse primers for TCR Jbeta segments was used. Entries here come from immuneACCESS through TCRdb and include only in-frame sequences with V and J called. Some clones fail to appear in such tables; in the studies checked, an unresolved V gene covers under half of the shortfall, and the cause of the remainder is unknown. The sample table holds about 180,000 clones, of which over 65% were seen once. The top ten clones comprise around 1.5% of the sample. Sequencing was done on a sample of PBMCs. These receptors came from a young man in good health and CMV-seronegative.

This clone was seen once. This chain's CDR3 is CASSSGQGAAGNTIYF. CDR3 DNA: TGTGCCAGCAGTTCGGGACAGGGGGCCGCTGGAAACACCATATATTTT. The V and J genes are TRBV5-4 and TRBJ1-3, with TRBD1 identical over 12 bases. The CDR3 loop spans 16 amino acids. Germline CDR1 and CDR2: SGHNT and YYREEE (reference sequence). V shed 5 bases, J shed 2 bases, and the junction held 5 bases outside the gene matches.

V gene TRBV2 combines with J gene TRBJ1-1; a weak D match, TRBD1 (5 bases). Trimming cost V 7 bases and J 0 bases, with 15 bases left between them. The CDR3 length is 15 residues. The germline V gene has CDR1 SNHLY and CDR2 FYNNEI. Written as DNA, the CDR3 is TGTGCCAGCAAGAGTCAGGGTGGTGTGAACACTGAAGCTTTCTTT. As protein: CASKSQGGVNTEAFF. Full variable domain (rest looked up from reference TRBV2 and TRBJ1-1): EPEVTQTPSHQVTQMGQEVILRCVPISNHLYFYWYRQILGQKVEFLVSFYNNEISEKSEIFDDQFSVERPDGSNFTLKIRSTKLEDSAMYFCASKSQGGVNTEAFFGQGTRLTVV.

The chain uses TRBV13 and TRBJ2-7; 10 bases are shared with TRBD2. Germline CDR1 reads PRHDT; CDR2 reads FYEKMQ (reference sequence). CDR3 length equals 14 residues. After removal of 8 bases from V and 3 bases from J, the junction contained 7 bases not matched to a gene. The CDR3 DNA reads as TGTGCCAGCTCCTTAGCGGGGGGAATCTACGAGCAGTACTTC. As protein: CASSLAGGIYEQYF.

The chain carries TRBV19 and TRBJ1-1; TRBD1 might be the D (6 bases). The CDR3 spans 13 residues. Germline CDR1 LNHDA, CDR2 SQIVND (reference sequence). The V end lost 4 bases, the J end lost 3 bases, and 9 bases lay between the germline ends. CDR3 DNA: TGTGCCAGTAGTAGAGGACAGTACACTGAAGCTTTCTTT. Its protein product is CASSRGQYTEAFF.

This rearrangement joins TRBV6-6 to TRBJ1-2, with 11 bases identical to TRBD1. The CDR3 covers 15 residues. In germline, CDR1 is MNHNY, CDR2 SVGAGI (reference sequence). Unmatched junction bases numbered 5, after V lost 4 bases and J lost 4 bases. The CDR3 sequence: CASSSPGQGVYGYTF. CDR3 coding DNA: TGTGCCAGCAGTTCTCCGGGACAGGGGGTCTATGGCTACACCTTC.

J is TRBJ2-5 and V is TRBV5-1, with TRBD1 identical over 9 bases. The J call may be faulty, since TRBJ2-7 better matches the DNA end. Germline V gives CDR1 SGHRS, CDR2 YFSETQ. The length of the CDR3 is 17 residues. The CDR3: CASSLITGRDRDYEQYF. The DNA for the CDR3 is TGCGCCAGCAGCTTGATCACTGGCCGGGACAGGGACTACGAGCAGTACTTC.

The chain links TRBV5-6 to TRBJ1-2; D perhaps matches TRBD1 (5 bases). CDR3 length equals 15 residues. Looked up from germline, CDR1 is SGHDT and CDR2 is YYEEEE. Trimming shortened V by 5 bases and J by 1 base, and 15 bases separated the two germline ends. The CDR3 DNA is TGTGCCAGCAGTCGACGGGGGAACGATAACTATGGCTACACCTTC. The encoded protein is CASSRRGNDNYGYTF.

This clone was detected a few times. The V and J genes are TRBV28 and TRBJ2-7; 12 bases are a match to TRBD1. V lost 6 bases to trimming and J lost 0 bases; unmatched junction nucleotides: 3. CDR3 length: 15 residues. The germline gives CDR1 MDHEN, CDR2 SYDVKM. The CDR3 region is CASRGQGASSYEQYF. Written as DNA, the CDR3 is TGTGCCAGCAGGGGACAGGGGGCCTCCTCCTACGAGCAGTACTTC.

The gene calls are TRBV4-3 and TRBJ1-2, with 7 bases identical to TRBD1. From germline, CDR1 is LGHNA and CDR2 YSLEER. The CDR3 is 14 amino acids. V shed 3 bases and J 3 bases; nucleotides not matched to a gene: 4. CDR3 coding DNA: TGCGCCAGCAGCCATTCTACAGGGGACTATGGCTACACCTTC. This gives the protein CASSHSTGDYGYTF.

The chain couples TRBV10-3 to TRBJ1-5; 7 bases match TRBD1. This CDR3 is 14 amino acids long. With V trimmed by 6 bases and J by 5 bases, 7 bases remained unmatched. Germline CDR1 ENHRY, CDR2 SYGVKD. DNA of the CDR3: TGTGCCATCAGGGGAGACAGGGTCGATCAGCCCCAGCATTTT. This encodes CAIRGDRVDQPQHF.

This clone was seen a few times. The CDR3 sequence: CSVSLHYEQYF. The CDR3, as DNA: TGCAGCGTCTCTCTCCATTACGAGCAGTACTTC. The genes are TRBV29-1 and TRBJ2-5; D is ambiguous. Matching the DNA end better, TRBJ2-7 makes the J call doubtful. CDR3 length: 11 residues. CDR1 SQVTM and CDR2 ANQGSEA come from the germline V gene.

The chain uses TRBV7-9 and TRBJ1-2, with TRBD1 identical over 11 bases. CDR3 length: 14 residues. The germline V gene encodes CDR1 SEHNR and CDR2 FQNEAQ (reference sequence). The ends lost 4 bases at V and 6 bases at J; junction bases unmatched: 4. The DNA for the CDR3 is TGTGCCAGCAGCTCTGGACAGGGGGCGCATGGCTACACCTTC. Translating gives CASSSGQGAHGYTF.

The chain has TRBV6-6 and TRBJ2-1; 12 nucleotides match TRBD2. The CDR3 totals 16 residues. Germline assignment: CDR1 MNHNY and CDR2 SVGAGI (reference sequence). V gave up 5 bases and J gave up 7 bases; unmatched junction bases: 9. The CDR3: CASSPLAGGLLNEQFF. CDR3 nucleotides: TGTGCCAGCAGTCCACTAGCGGGGGGTCTTTTGAATGAGCAGTTCTTC.

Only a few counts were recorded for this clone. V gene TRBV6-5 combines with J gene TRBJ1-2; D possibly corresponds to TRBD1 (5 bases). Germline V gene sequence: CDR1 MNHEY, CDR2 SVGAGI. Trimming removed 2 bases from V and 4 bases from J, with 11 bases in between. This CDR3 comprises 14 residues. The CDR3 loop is CASSYQGSGYGYTF. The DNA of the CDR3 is TGTGCCAGCAGTTACCAGGGCAGTGGCTATGGCTACACCTTC.